Each of the 11 T cell receptor beta chains below was sequenced from the same sample in a study of CXCR3-negative and CXCR3-positive naive CD8 T cells. Whole-study results and caveats: TRB CDR3s of CXCR3-positive naive cells were more hydrophobic than those of CXCR3-negative naive cells.

No cognate antigen is known for these TCRs. Researchers prepared the TRB cDNA libraries using 5' RACE with UMI labels. TCRdb reprocessed the 5' RACE reads and reports one entry per CDR3 protein, with no DNA. In all, the sample yields 120,000 to 150,000 distinct CDR3 sequences. Specimen: naive CXCR3+ CD8+ T cells from blood. Subset here: CD45RO-CCR7+CD27+CD95- naive CD8+ T cells expressing CXCR3 (TNR3+). Source of these receptors: a human donor in good health. Some clones in this sample may be carry-over from other donors' samples.

The chain carries TRBV6-2 or TRBV6-3 and TRBJ2-3. The germline gives CDR1 MNHEY, CDR2 SVGEGT. This CDR3 is built from 14 residues. This CDR3 is CASSYGQITDTQYF.

The genes are TRBV14 and TRBJ2-7. Germline V gene data show CDR1 as SGHDN and CDR2 as FVKESK. The CDR3 is made up of 15 amino acids. CDR3 region: CASSQDVGRVYEQYF. The complete variable domain, with remaining parts taken from reference TRBV14 and TRBJ2-7, reads EAGVTQFPSHSVIEKGQTVTLRCDPISGHDNLYWYRRVMGKEIKFLLHFVKESKQDESGMPNNRFLAERTGGTYSTLKVQPAELEDSGVYFCASSQDVGRVYEQYFGPGTRLTVT.

This chain uses TRBV9 with TRBJ2-1. Germline V gene sequence: CDR1 SGDLS, CDR2 YYNGEE. The length of the CDR3 is 12 residues. The CDR3 is CASSADYNEQFF.

The CDR3 sequence is CSARDLGYNEQLF. This sequence joins TRBV20-1 and TRBJ2-1. CDR3 size: 13 residues. CDR1 is DFQATT and CDR2 is SNEGSKA in the germline V gene (reference sequence).

This rearrangement joins TRBV4-3 to TRBJ1-1; there is no DNA to check the TCRdb D call of TRBD1. Germline-derived CDR1 and CDR2 are LGHNA and YSLEER. There are 16 residues in the CDR3. This chain's CDR3 is CASSLGEGEVNTEAFF.

This rearrangement joins TRBV13 to TRBJ2-1; TCRdb lists TRBD1, though no DNA is available to test this call. Germline V gives CDR1 PRHDT, CDR2 FYEKMQ (reference sequence). The length of the CDR3 is 14 residues. The CDR3 protein is CASSPLGPADEQFF.

The J gene is TRBJ2-2, the V gene TRBV7-7; the TCRdb call, TRBD1, lacks DNA for checking. CDR3 size: 15 residues. In germline, CDR1 is SSHAT, CDR2 FNYEAQ (reference sequence). CDR3 loop: CASSPAGGETGELFF.

The V gene is TRBV7-6, the J gene TRBJ2-7; TCRdb lists TRBD2, though no DNA is available to test this call. This CDR3 has 15 amino acids. Germline values: CDR1 SGHVS, CDR2 FNYEAQ. The CDR3 protein is CATLDLTGLNYEQYF.

V usage is TRBV23-1 and J usage is TRBJ2-3. TRBV23-1 belongs to the ORF category, with a function that is uncertain. The CDR3 runs 14 residues. The CDR3 loop reads CASSHLDSTDTQYF.

This chain links TRBV7-9 with TRBJ2-7; the TCRdb D gene call, TRBD1, has no DNA to confirm it. The V gene's germline CDR1 is SEHNR and CDR2 FQNEAQ (reference sequence). The CDR3 extends over 13 amino acids. The CDR3 here is CASSLRDAYEQYF.

This rearrangement joins TRBV5-6 to TRBJ1-6; TCRdb proposes TRBD1, but this gene call is untestable without DNA. CDR3 length equals 13 residues. Germline V gene data show CDR1 as SGHDT and CDR2 as YYEEEE. The CDR3 loop is CASTGQDESPLHF. The complete variable domain, with remaining parts taken from reference TRBV5-6 and TRBJ1-6, reads DAGVTQSPTHLIKTRGQQVTLRCSPKSGHDTVSWYQQALGQGPQFIFQYYEEEERQRGNFPDRFSGHQFPNYSSELNVNALLLGDSALYLCASTGQDESPLHFGNGTRLTVT.